The entry below describes one T cell receptor (beta chain). This sample was included in a study of blood T cell repertoires in COVID-19. About the study: The cDNA or gDNA used as material had been derived from T cells, B-cell-depleted T cells, or PBMCs.

This CDR3 region has 17 residues. Trimming removed 4 bases from V and 8 bases from J, with 23 bases in between. CDR1 and CDR2 from the germline V gene are SGHVS and FQNEAQ. Per the authors' pipeline: Cell counts per sample came from amplifying reference gene primers. The table came from immunoSEQ multiplex PCR; TCRdb's copy has only in-frame clones and leaves some out. V and J calls and clone size are those listed in that table; D and trimming were worked out from the DNA. Of tens of thousands of clones listed, over 80% are singletons. The clonotype was recovered from a man aged 60-69 years with acute or convalescent COVID-19. The sequenced material came from peripheral blood. V usage is TRBV7-8 and J usage is TRBJ1-4; D is unclear. The CDR3 bases are TGTGCCAGCAGCTGGATCGGGAGTCGTGAATTTGGGGAAAAACTGTTTTTT. Its protein is CASSWIGSREFGEKLFF.